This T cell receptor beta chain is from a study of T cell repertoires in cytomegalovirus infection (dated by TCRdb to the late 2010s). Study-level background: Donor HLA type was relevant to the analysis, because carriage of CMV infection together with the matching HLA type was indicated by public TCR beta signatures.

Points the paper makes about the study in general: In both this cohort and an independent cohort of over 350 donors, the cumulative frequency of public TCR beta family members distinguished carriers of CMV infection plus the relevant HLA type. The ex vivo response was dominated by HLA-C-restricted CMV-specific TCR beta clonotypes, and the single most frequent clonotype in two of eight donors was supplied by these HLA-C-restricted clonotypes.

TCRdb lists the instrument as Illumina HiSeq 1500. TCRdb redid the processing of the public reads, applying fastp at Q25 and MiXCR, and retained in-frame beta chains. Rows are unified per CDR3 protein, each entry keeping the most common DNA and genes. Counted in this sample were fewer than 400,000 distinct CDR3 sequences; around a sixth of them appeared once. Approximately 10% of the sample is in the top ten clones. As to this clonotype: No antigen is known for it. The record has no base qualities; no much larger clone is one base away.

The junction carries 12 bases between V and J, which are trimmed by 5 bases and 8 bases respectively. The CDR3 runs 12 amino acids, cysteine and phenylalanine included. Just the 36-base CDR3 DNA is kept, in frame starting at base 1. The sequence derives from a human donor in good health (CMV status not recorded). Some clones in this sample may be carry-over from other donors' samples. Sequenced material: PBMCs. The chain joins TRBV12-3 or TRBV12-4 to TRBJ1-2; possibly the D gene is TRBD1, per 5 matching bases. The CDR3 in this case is CASSLGGPGYTF. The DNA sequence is TGTGCCAGCAGTCTCGGGGGTCCGGGCTACACCTTC.